This passage covers 10 T cell receptor beta chains from one sample sequenced in a study of technical replicates of blood from a handful of donors. Repertoires were generated with immunoSEQ multiplex PCR, while TCRdb's copy carries only in-frame clones and drops some. The sample records about 84,000 clones, about 92% being singletons. The specimen was T cells isolated from PBMCs. The receptors stem from a human donor in good health.

The V gene is TRBV6-5, the J gene TRBJ2-7; 8 nucleotides match TRBD2. CDR1 MNHEY and CDR2 SVGAGI come from the germline V gene. With V trimmed by 0 bases and J by 3 bases, 4 bases remained unmatched. The CDR3 loop spans 15 amino acids. The CDR3: CASSYSTSVLYEQYF. The CDR3 nucleotides are TGTGCCAGCAGTTACTCGACTAGCGTTCTCTACGAGCAGTACTTC.

This sequence joins TRBV19 and TRBJ1-1, with TRBD1 identical over 7 bases. The germline gives CDR1 LNHDA, CDR2 SQIVND (reference sequence). The V segment lost 1 base and the J segment 4 bases; nucleotides outside the gene matches: 15. CDR3 length: 18 residues. The CDR3 DNA sequence: TGTGCCAGTAGTATAGGGCAGGGGGGAGGACACCGGGGCACTGAAGCTTTCTTT. This encodes CASSIGQGGGHRGTEAFF.

The rearrangement joins TRBV9 to TRBJ2-1; D gene uncertain. This CDR3 is built from 14 residues. V was cut by 0 bases and J by 2 bases, with 6 bases left in between. Germline CDR1 reads SGDLS; CDR2 reads YYNGEE. The CDR3 coding sequence is TGTGCCAGCAGCGTAGGGCCCGCCTACAATGAGCAGTTCTTC. Its translation is CASSVGPAYNEQFF.

CDR3 residues: CASSLGASGGPSTDTQYF. Here the CDR3 DNA reads TGTGCCAGCAGCTTAGGGGCTAGCGGGGGGCCTAGCACAGATACGCAGTATTTT. The genes are TRBV7-6 and TRBJ2-3; 11 nucleotides agree with TRBD2. Germline V gene data show CDR1 as SGHVS and CDR2 as FNYEAQ. V was clipped by 1 base and J by 0 bases; unmatched bases: 6. This CDR3 comprises 18 residues.

The J gene is TRBJ1-2, the V gene TRBV6-1; D uncertain. The length of the CDR3 is 13 residues. Trimming stripped 3 bases from V and 3 bases from J, with 8 bases between. Germline values: CDR1 MNHNS, CDR2 SASEGT. CDR3 region: CASSDGKDYGYTF. In DNA, the CDR3 is TGTGCCAGCAGTGACGGGAAGGACTATGGCTACACCTTC.

In nucleotides, the CDR3 is TGTGCCAGCAGCTTGCGGCGGGGAGGGGATACGCAGTATTTT. Its translation is CASSLRRGGDTQYF. The V and J genes are TRBV5-6 and TRBJ2-3; 7 bases are a match to TRBD2. J gave up 6 bases and V 1 base, and 5 bases lay outside the gene matches. The germline gives CDR1 SGHDT, CDR2 YYEEEE. This CDR3 has 14 amino acids.

The rearrangement joins TRBV27 to TRBJ2-1; D possibly corresponds to TRBD1 (6 bases). Germline CDR1 and CDR2: MNHEY and SMNVEV (reference sequence). The CDR3 spans 15 residues. V lost 3 bases, J lost 0 bases, and 9 bases lay in between. The CDR3 loop is CASSFQGSSYNEQFF. The CDR3 nucleotides are TGTGCCAGCAGTTTTCAGGGGAGCTCCTACAATGAGCAGTTCTTC.

The CDR3 sequence: CASSSGLAGINEQFF. CDR3 in DNA: TGTGCCAGCAGCTCGGGACTAGCGGGGATAAATGAGCAGTTCTTC. V gene TRBV7-9 combines with J gene TRBJ2-1; 13 nucleotides match TRBD2. CDR3 size: 15 residues. Per the germline V gene, CDR1 is SEHNR and CDR2 is FQNEAQ (reference sequence). The ends lost 4 bases at V and 7 bases at J; junction bases unmatched: 4.

The J gene is TRBJ1-5, the V gene TRBV21-1. TRBV21-1 is a documented pseudogene. The CDR3 is 17 amino acids. The CDR3 protein is CASSTRGGVPSNQPQHF. In nucleotides, the CDR3 is TGTGCCAGCAGCACCCGCGGGGGAGTCCCAAGCAATCAGCCCCAGCATTTT.

The chain recombines TRBV7-3 with TRBJ2-3; perhaps TRBD2 as D (5 bases). CDR1 and CDR2 (germline): SGHTA, FQGTGA. There are 16 residues in the CDR3. With 1 base removed from V and 1 base from J, the gap between germline ends came to 12 bases. The CDR3 is CASSLMPLGGTDTQYF. CDR3 nucleotide sequence: TGTGCCAGCAGCTTAATGCCCCTCGGGGGCACAGATACGCAGTATTTT.